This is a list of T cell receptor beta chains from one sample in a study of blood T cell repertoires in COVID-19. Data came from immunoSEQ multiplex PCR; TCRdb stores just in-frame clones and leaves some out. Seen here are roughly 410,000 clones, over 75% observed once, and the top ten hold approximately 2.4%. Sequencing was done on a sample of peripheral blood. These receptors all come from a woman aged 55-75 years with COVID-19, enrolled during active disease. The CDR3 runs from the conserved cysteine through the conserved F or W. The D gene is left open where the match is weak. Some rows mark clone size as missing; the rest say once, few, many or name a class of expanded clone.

cdr3_aa: CASSLARTSGNTGELFF
cdr3_nt: TGCGCCAGCAGCTTGGCCAGGACTAGCGGTAACACCGGGGAGCTGTTTTTT
d_call: TRBD2
clone_size: .
j_call: TRBJ2-2
v_call: TRBV5-1

cdr3_aa: CASSPDSGDGYTF
cdr3_nt: TGTGCCAGCAGCCCCGACTCGGGGGATGGCTACACCTTC
d_call: .
clone_size: .
j_call: TRBJ1-2
v_call: TRBV7-9

cdr3_aa: CASSYTGQGVNTEAFF
cdr3_nt: TGTGCCAGCAGTTACACGGGACAGGGGGTGAACACTGAAGCTTTCTTT
d_call: TRBD1
clone_size: once
j_call: TRBJ1-1
v_call: TRBV6-5

cdr3_aa: CASSGGQFGGYTF
cdr3_nt: TGTGCCAGCAGTGGGGGACAGTTCGGTGGCTACACCTTC
d_call: TRBD1
clone_size: .
j_call: TRBJ1-2
v_call: TRBV2

cdr3_aa: CASSPDRVTEAFF
cdr3_nt: TGTGCCAGCTCACCAGACAGGGTGACTGAAGCTTTCTTT
d_call: TRBD1
clone_size: .
j_call: TRBJ1-1
v_call: TRBV18

cdr3_aa: CSVGTSLHTGELFF
cdr3_nt: TGCAGCGTTGGGACTAGCCTTCACACCGGGGAGCTGTTTTTT
d_call: TRBD2
clone_size: once
j_call: TRBJ2-2
v_call: TRBV29-1

cdr3_aa: CSVEFGGLREQYF
cdr3_nt: TGCAGCGTTGAGTTCGGGGGACTCCGCGAGCAGTACTTC
d_call: .
clone_size: .
j_call: TRBJ2-7
v_call: TRBV29-1

cdr3_aa: CASSFTGEREKLFF
cdr3_nt: TGTGCCAGCAGCTTTACAGGGGAGAGGGAAAAACTGTTTTTT
d_call: TRBD1
clone_size: .
j_call: TRBJ1-4
v_call: TRBV5-5

cdr3_aa: CASRGRDRGRSTEAFF
cdr3_nt: TGTGCCAGCAGAGGCCGGGACAGGGGTCGAAGCACTGAAGCTTTCTTT
d_call: TRBD1
clone_size: .
j_call: TRBJ1-1
v_call: TRBV5-4

cdr3_aa: CASSMASGGQETQYF
cdr3_nt: TGTGCCAGTAGTATGGCCTCAGGAGGCCAAGAGACCCAGTACTTC
d_call: .
clone_size: .
j_call: TRBJ2-5
v_call: TRBV19

cdr3_aa: CASSQRLGSPKETQYF
cdr3_nt: TGCGCCAGCAGCCAGAGACTAGGAAGCCCTAAAGAGACCCAGTACTTC
d_call: .
clone_size: .
j_call: TRBJ2-5
v_call: TRBV4-1

cdr3_aa: CASSDSGSSYNEQFF
cdr3_nt: TGTGCCAGCAGCGATAGCGGCAGCTCCTACAATGAGCAGTTCTTC
d_call: .
clone_size: .
j_call: TRBJ2-1
v_call: TRBV9

cdr3_aa: CASSPPGVRYGYTF
cdr3_nt: TGTGCCAGCAGTCCCCCCGGGGTGAGGTATGGCTACACCTTC
d_call: .
clone_size: few
j_call: TRBJ1-2
v_call: TRBV25-1

cdr3_aa: CASSLAGGSTNEKLFF
cdr3_nt: TGCGCCAGCAGCTTGGCGGGGGGATCGACTAATGAAAAACTGTTTTTT
d_call: .
clone_size: .
j_call: TRBJ1-4
v_call: TRBV5-1